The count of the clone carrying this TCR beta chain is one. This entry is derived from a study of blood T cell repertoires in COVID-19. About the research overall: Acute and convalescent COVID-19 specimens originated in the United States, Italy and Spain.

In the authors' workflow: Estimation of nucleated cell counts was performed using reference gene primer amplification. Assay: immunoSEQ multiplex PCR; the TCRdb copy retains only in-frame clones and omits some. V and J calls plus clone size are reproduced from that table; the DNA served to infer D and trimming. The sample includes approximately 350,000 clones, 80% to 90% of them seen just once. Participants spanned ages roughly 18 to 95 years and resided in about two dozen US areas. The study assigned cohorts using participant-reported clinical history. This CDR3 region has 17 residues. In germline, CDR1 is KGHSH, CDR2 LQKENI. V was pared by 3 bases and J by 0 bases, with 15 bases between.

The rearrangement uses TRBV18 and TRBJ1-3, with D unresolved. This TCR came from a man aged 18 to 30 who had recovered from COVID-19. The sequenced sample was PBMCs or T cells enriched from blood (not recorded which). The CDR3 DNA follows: TGTGCCAGCTCACCGGCGGCAGCTTTGAGCTCTGGAAACACCATATATTTT. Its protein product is CASSPAAALSSGNTIYF.